Presented here are 20 T cell receptor beta chains from one specimen sequenced in a study of blood T cell repertoires in COVID-19 (TCRdb year 2020). The method behind the library was the immunoSEQ multiplex PCR assay. The immuneACCESS repertoire file appears here via TCRdb, limited to in-frame rearrangements. These files lack a portion of the clones; in checked studies, under half of the deficit traces to unresolved V genes, and the cause of the others is not known. The sample records approximately 240,000 clones, 65% to 90% of which are singletons. The biggest ten clones account for 4.9% of the sample. The source material was peripheral blood. These receptors were collected from a woman over 75 with active or convalescent COVID-19.

The chain joins TRBV5-4 to TRBJ2-5, with D perhaps matching TRBD1 (5 bases). The V and J ends lost 4 bases and 5 bases respectively, with 12 bases between them. CDR3 size: 13 residues. The V gene's germline CDR1 is SGHNT and CDR2 YYREEE (reference sequence). The CDR3 DNA sequence: TGTGCCAGCAGCCCGCAGGGAACGGAGACCCAGTACTTC. Encoded protein: CASSPQGTETQYF.

The chain links TRBV27 to TRBJ2-7, with a possible D match to TRBD1 (5 bases). From germline, CDR1 is MNHEY and CDR2 SMNVEV (reference sequence). CDR3 length equals 14 residues. V gave up 5 bases and J gave up 4 bases, with 15 bases separating them. The CDR3 spells CASSPRAPSYEQYF. Here the CDR3 DNA reads TGTGCCAGCAGTCCCAGGGCCCCGTCTTACGAGCAGTACTTC.

The chain has TRBV6-1 and TRBJ1-1; D may be TRBD1 (5 bases). This CDR3 comprises 15 residues. Trimming took off 2 bases at V and 5 bases at J, with 15 bases between the two ends. Germline CDR1 MNHNS, CDR2 SASEGT. CDR3 protein: CASSETNQGGTEAFF. The CDR3 DNA reads as TGTGCCAGCAGTGAAACCAATCAGGGAGGGACTGAAGCTTTCTTT.

The chain carries TRBV28 and TRBJ1-2, with D unclear. Trimming took off 5 bases at V and 5 bases at J, with 15 bases between the two ends. Germline-derived CDR1 and CDR2 are MDHEN and SYDVKM. CDR3 length equals 14 residues. CDR3 protein: CASSPEGAAYGYTF. DNA of the CDR3: TGTGCCAGCAGTCCCGAGGGTGCAGCTTATGGCTACACCTTC.

This clone has just one count. The chain recombines TRBV4-1 with TRBJ1-1; 9 nucleotides line up with TRBD1. Trimming took 1 base from V and 6 from J; bases not matched to a gene: 9. CDR1 and CDR2 (germline): MGHRA, YSYEKL. This CDR3 is built from 16 residues. The DNA of the CDR3 is TGCGCCAGCAGCCAAGGTAGAGACAGGGGGGGCCCTGAAGCTTTCTTT. Its protein product is CASSQGRDRGGPEAFF.

The rearrangement uses TRBV7-6 and TRBJ1-6; D may be TRBD1 (6 bases). Deletions cut 3 bases from V and 7 bases from J, with 13 bases between. This CDR3 is 15 amino acids long. The germline CDR1 and CDR2 sequences are SGHVS and FNYEAQ. DNA for the CDR3: TGTGCCAGCAGCTTCCAACCAGGGGTAAATTCACCCCTCCACTTT. Its protein is CASSFQPGVNSPLHF.

This chain uses TRBV5-1 with TRBJ2-5; no firm D call. CDR1 is SGHRS and CDR2 is YFSETQ in the germline V gene. This CDR3 has 13 residues. V lost 5 bases and J lost 5, with 13 bases in between. The CDR3 DNA reads TGCGCCAGCAGAATCGATAGCTGGGAGACCCAGTACTTC. It specifies CASRIDSWETQYF.

V is TRBV3-1 (or the pseudogene TRBV3-2) and J is TRBJ1-2, with 8 bases lining up with TRBD1. Germline CDR1 and CDR2: LGHDT and YNNKEL (reference sequence). The CDR3 consists of 13 residues. The V gene end was trimmed by 4 bases and the J gene end by 7 bases; junction bases not matched to a gene: 5. CDR3 sequence (DNA): TGTGCCAGCAGCCCGCGACAGGGGTCTGGCTACACCTTC. As protein: CASSPRQGSGYTF.

The V and J genes are TRBV28 and TRBJ1-4; 7 nucleotides match TRBD1. The CDR3 has 14 amino acids. Germline CDR1 MDHEN, CDR2 SYDVKM. V dropped 3 bases and J dropped 7; count of bases not matched to a gene: 5. CDR3 amino acids: CASSFSTGFEKLFF. The CDR3 DNA is TGTGCCAGCAGTTTTTCGACAGGGTTTGAAAAACTGTTTTTT.

V usage is TRBV5-4 and J usage is TRBJ1-2; TRBD1 is a possible D gene (6 bases). CDR1 is SGHNT, CDR2 YYREEE, per germline (reference sequence). Deletions cut 4 bases from V and 3 bases from J, with 16 bases between. This CDR3 has 15 amino acids. The CDR3 bases are TGTGCCAGCAGCCCCAGGGCGGGGGCGGACTATGGCTACACCTTC. Translating gives CASSPRAGADYGYTF.

Notes on this clone: One end of the junction does not line up with germline, which may come from a read error. V gene TRBV6-5 combines with J gene TRBJ2-5; a weak D match, TRBD2 (6 bases). This CDR3 contains 14 residues. Per the germline V gene, CDR1 is MNHEY and CDR2 is SVGAGI. CDR3 amino acids: CASSYSAGRETQYF. CDR3 nucleotides: TGTGCCAGCAGCTACTCGGCGGGGCGGGAGACCCAGTACTTC.

V gene TRBV5-1 combines with J gene TRBJ1-4; D unclear. The CDR3 extends over 14 amino acids. From germline, CDR1 is SGHRS and CDR2 YFSETQ. V was shortened by 7 bases and J by 4 bases, with 14 bases between the two germline ends. DNA of the CDR3: TGCGCCAGCCGCGGGTCAGCGTATAATGAAAAACTGTTTTTT. Translating gives CASRGSAYNEKLFF.

A single count supports this clone. This chain joins TRBV24-1 and TRBJ2-2; 8 bases fit TRBD2. The CDR3 is 17 residues long. J was trimmed by 3 bases and V by 4 bases; bases with no gene match: 9. CDR1 and CDR2 (germline): KGHDR, SFDVKD. The CDR3 DNA is TGTGCCACCAGTGACAACGGGGGGGGCAGTGACACCGGGGAGCTGTTTTTT. Encoded protein: CATSDNGGGSDTGELFF.

V and J are TRBV5-1 and TRBJ2-3; no clear D gene. Germline CDR1 reads SGHRS; CDR2 reads YFSETQ. Trimming took 4 bases from V and 6 from J, leaving 9 bases between them. CDR3 length equals 12 residues. This CDR3 reads CASSPFRDTQYF. In DNA form, the CDR3 reads TGCGCCAGCAGCCCCTTTCGGGATACGCAGTATTTT.

The chain employs TRBV5-1 and TRBJ1-2; TRBD1 is a possible D gene (6 bases). Germline V CDR1 and CDR2: SGHRS, YFSETQ. The CDR3 has 14 amino acids. V lost 2 bases and J lost 6, with 14 bases in between. CDR3 amino acids: CASSFGEQGHGYTF. The CDR3 nucleotides are TGCGCCAGCAGCTTTGGCGAACAGGGTCATGGCTACACCTTC.

The rearrangement links TRBV3-1 (or the pseudogene TRBV3-2) to TRBJ2-5; D is unclear. V lost 4 bases and J lost 1, with 4 bases in between. The V gene's germline CDR1 is LGHDT and CDR2 YNNKEL (reference sequence). There are 12 residues in the CDR3. CDR3 bases: TGTGCCAGCAGCCCCCTCCAAGAGACCCAGTACTTC. Protein sequence: CASSPLQETQYF.

In its sample, this clone was seen once. V gene TRBV2 combines with J gene TRBJ2-5; TRBD2 aligns across 14 bases. Germline trimming cut 6 bases from V and 2 bases from J; bases unmatched to any gene: 5. Germline-derived CDR1 and CDR2 are SNHLY and FYNNEI. The CDR3 loop spans 16 amino acids. This CDR3 reads CASRGGLAGGQETQYF. In nucleotides, the CDR3 is TGTGCCAGCAGGGGAGGACTAGCGGGGGGACAAGAGACCCAGTACTTC.

The gene calls are TRBV7-2 and TRBJ1-2; TRBD1 is a possible D gene (6 bases). V was trimmed by 3 bases and J by 3 bases, leaving 8 bases between them. The CDR3 runs to 13 residues. CDR1 and CDR2 (germline): SGHTA, FQGNSA. The CDR3 spells CASSFGQHYGYTF. The CDR3 region has the DNA TGTGCCAGCAGCTTCGGACAGCACTATGGCTACACCTTC.

This clone has only one observation. V usage is TRBV10-3 and J usage is TRBJ2-1; TRBD2 might be the D (6 bases). This CDR3 has 18 residues. Per germline, CDR1 ENHRY and CDR2 SYGVKD. Trimming shortened V by 5 bases and J by 4 bases, and 24 bases separated the two germline ends. CDR3: CAISLFRLVMVLYNEQFF. As DNA, the CDR3 is TGTGCCATCAGTCTATTCCGACTAGTGATGGTCCTATACAATGAGCAGTTCTTC.

V gene TRBV5-1 combines with J gene TRBJ2-2, with D possibly TRBD1 on 5 matching bases. CDR3 length: 13 residues. Trimming shortened V by 3 bases and J by 5 bases, and 8 bases separated the two germline ends. The germline V gene has CDR1 SGHRS and CDR2 YFSETQ. CDR3 residues: CASSSTDTGELFF. CDR3 nucleotide sequence: TGCGCCAGCAGCTCGACAGATACCGGGGAGCTGTTTTTT. Based on the CDR3 plus reference TRBV5-1 and TRBJ2-2, the full variable domain is KAGVTQTPRYLIKTRGQQVTLSCSPISGHRSVSWYQQTPGQGLQFLFEYFSETQRNKGNFPGRFSGRQFSNSRSEMNVSTLELGDSALYLCASSSTDTGELFFGEGSRLTVL.